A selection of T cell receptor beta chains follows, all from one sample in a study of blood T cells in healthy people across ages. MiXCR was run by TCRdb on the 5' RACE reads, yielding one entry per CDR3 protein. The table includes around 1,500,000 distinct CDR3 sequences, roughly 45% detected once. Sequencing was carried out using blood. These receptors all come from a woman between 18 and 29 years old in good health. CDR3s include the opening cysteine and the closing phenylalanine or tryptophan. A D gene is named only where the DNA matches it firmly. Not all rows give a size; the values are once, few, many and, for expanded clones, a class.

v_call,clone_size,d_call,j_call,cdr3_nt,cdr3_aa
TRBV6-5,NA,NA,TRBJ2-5,TGTGCCATCTCGAATAATGGAGTTTCCGAAGAGACCCAGTACTTC,CAISNNGVSEETQYF
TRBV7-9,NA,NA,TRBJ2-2,TGTGCCTACGGTTTCGGGAACACCGGGGAGCTGTTTTTT,CAYGFGNTGELFF
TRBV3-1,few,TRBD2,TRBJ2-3,TGTGCCAGCAGCCCCCCGGTGGGAGCGGGGGCCAAAATCAGCACAGATACGCAGTATTTT,CASSPPVGAGAKISTDTQYF
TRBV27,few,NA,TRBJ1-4,TGTGCCAGCAGTTTATGGTATAATGAAAAACTGTTTTTT,CASSLWYNEKLFF
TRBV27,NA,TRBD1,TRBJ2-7,TGTGCCAGCAGTTTTGGACTGGGACAGAACTACGAGCAGTACTTC,CASSFGLGQNYEQYF
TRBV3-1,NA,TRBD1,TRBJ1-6,TGTGCCAGCAGCCAGGGGGACAGCGGGTTTCCCCCCCACTTT,CASSQGDSGFPPHF
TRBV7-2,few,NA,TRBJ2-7,TGTGCCAGCAGCTTAGGCTACAGTCTATACGAGCAGTACTTC,CASSLGYSLYEQYF
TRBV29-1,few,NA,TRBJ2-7,TGCAGCGTTTTTGGCGGTGGCTCCTACGAGCAGTACTTC,CSVFGGGSYEQYF
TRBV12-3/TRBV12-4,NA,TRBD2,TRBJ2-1,TGTGCCAGCAGATTGACTAGCGGACCATACAATGAGCAGTTCTTC,CASRLTSGPYNEQFF
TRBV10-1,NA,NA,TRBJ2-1,TGCGCCAGCAGTGAGCATGCGGGAATGCGCAATGAGCAGTTCTTC,CASSEHAGMRNEQFF
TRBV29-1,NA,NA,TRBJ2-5,TGCAGCGTTGAAGACCGACCGGGAGTCGGAGAGACTCAGTACTTC,CSVEDRPGVGETQYF
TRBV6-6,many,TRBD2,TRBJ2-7,TGTGCCAGCAGTCCCACTAGCGCCTACTCCTACGAGCAGTACTTC,CASSPTSAYSYEQYF
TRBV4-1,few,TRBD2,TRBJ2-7,TGCGCCAGCAGCCAACCGCTAGCGGGAAGGCACGAGCAGTACTTC,CASSQPLAGRHEQYF
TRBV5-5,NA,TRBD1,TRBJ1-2,TGTGCCAGCAGCTTGTATTCGGGATGGACAGGGTTAGCGGATGGCTACACCTTC,CASSLYSGWTGLADGYTF
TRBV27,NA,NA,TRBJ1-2,TGTGCCAGCGGCCCAGTGGTGGCCGGGAACTATGGCTACACCTTC,CASGPVVAGNYGYTF
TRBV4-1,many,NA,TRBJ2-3,TGCGCCAGCAGCCAAAATCCCCCCGTACGGGGGACAGATACGCAGTATTTT,CASSQNPPVRGTDTQYF
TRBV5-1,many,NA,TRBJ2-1,TGTGCCAGCAGCTTAGGGGGGGCCAATGAGCAGTTCTTC,CASSLGGANEQFF
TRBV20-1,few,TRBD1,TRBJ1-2,TGCAGTGCTCCCCGGGAACAGGGGGGGATCTATGGCTACACCTTC,CSAPREQGGIYGYTF
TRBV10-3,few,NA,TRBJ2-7,TGTGCCACCGCGGGTGGGGGCTACGAGCAGTACTTC,CATAGGGYEQYF
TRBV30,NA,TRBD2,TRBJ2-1,TGTGCCTGGTATCTAGCGGGAGGGCCCTACAATGAGCAGTTCTTC,CAWYLAGGPYNEQFF
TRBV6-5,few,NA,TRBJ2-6,TGTGCCGCCCAGGGACTTAACTCTGGGGCCAACGTCCTGACTTTC,CAAQGLNSGANVLTF